These T cell receptor beta chains were read from a single sample in a study of response to subunit inactivated influenza vaccine. TCRdb passed the RT-PCR reads through MiXCR, listing each CDR3 protein once. The sample consists of around 530,000 distinct CDR3 sequences, approximately 15% of them appearing once. The sequenced sample was CD4+ T cells sorted from PBMCs, obtained approximately 25 months after vaccination. These receptors all stem from a man between 45 and 75 years old who received an inactivated influenza vaccine. The conserved cysteine and the conserved F or W are not part of the CDR3 here. The order of the fields is J gene, V gene, CDR3 protein.

TRBJ2-3	TRBV4-2	ASHFSGDPTDTQY
TRBJ1-5	TRBV6-1	ASSPVRGGNQPQH
TRBJ2-3	TRBV5-6	ASSFRVMADTQY
TRBJ2-3	TRBV4-1	ASRSTGSGTDTQY
TRBJ2-2	TRBV7-9	ASSTRAGDRTGELF
TRBJ2-6	TRBV3-1	ASSQAVGLSGANVLT
TRBJ2-5	TRBV4-1	ASSQDRAAQETQY
TRBJ2-5	TRBV7-2	ASSMRADTQETQY
TRBJ2-1	TRBV20-1	SARQGTRRGGNEQF
TRBJ2-1	TRBV7-9	ASSLGGGLAANEQF
TRBJ2-3	TRBV29-1	SVISEGTDTQY
TRBJ2-1	TRBV7-2	ASSDGRVRYNEQF
TRBJ2-5	TRBV29-1	SVAAGAARWETQY
TRBJ2-7	TRBV29-1	SVDLTGSYEQY
TRBJ2-1	TRBV11-2	ASSFDYLGSSQYNEQF
TRBJ1-2	TRBV5-1	ASSLAGGRGYGYT
TRBJ2-2	TRBV4-3	ASSQFRGSGGATGELF
TRBJ2-1	TRBV4-3	ASSQDWTVQGEQF
TRBJ2-2	TRBV4-1	ASSRLTGGIYTGELF
TRBJ1-4	TRBV4-2	ASSQDIVNEKLF
TRBJ1-6	TRBV9	ASSVDSDSSPLH
TRBJ2-5	TRBV29-1	SVDGLQETQY
TRBJ2-1	TRBV4-3	ASSQEPGYLVNEQF
TRBJ1-1	TRBV7-8	ASSLVMRNTEAF
TRBJ2-3	TRBV18	ASSRGKGSDTQY
TRBJ1-5	TRBV2	ASRGYGQPQH
TRBJ1-5	TRBV3-1	ASSKYGGTQPQH
TRBJ2-5	TRBV10-3	AISGGTGQETQY
TRBJ2-7	TRBV6-6	ASRRTPSYEQY
TRBJ2-7	TRBV28	ASSLTGLAGTYEQY
TRBJ2-1	TRBV11-1	ASNPRTSGDLYNEQF
TRBJ1-2	TRBV12-3/TRBV12-4	ASSFRRWGGYT
TRBJ1-4	TRBV20-1	SARTDVNEKLF
TRBJ2-5	TRBV28	ASSFRTRTVPTETQY
TRBJ1-1	TRBV14	ASSQVGVDTEAF
TRBJ1-3	TRBV9	ASSGGPRVDTIY
TRBJ1-1	TRBV7-9	ASRPVVGAFGDTEAF
TRBJ1-5	TRBV5-6	ASSLGHSNQPQH
TRBJ2-4	TRBV15	ATSREDKAGAKNIQY
TRBJ2-4	TRBV20-1	SARDLVWGAKNIQY
TRBJ2-6	TRBV6-1	ASSPPTLDSGANVLT
TRBJ2-5	TRBV29-1	SVWQSQETQY
TRBJ2-5	TRBV4-1	ASSRSFSGGEETQY
TRBJ2-2	TRBV5-1	ASSPLGPTNTGELF